Below, one T cell receptor beta chain is given with its context. This specimen comes from a study of blood T cell repertoires in COVID-19. Background on the study: COVID-19 samples from acute and convalescent phases originated in the United States, Italy and Spain. Sources were T cells, B-cell-depleted T cells, or PBMCs; the material itself was cDNA or gDNA.

Authors' methods: How many nucleated cells were present was estimated from reference gene primer amplification. Profiled with immunoSEQ multiplex PCR; TCRdb holds only in-frame clones, not every one. The V and J calls and clone size are taken from that table; D and trimming were inferred from the DNA. The table includes 79,000 or so clones, 86% detected once. The specimen sequenced was peripheral blood. This clonotype was sampled from a human donor in a cohort sampled during active COVID-19.

CDR3 nucleotide sequence: TGTGCCAGCAGTTTGACAAACTATGGCTACACCTTC. It specifies CASSLTNYGYTF. The J gene is TRBJ1-2, the V gene TRBV28; D is unresolved. The CDR3 is 12 amino acids. Trimming left V 3 bases short and J 2 bases short, with 4 bases between. Germline CDR1 MDHEN, CDR2 SYDVKM.